Described below is a single TCR beta chain sequence and its context. Its antigen is undetermined. Prepared TCR beta cDNA libraries contained unique molecular identifiers. TCRdb reprocessed the PCR reads with MiXCR, giving one entry per CDR3 protein. The top ten hold about 1.8% of the sample, which has more than 450,000 distinct CDR3 sequences, roughly 46% seen once. The CDR3 loop spans 14 amino acids. CDR1 and CDR2 from the germline V gene are SNHLY and FYNNEI. These data originate in a study of post-analysis software for immune sequencing data. Study-level results: In patients, about five TRBV segments were more frequent than in controls, with TRBV5-6, TRBV5-1 and TRBV20-1 among them.

This chain links TRBV2 with TRBJ2-5, with TRBD2 matching over 12 bases. The J call may not be correct, given that the DNA end is closer to TRBJ2-7. The source material was blood. This clonotype was sampled from a girl aged 10-17 years with multiple sclerosis. CDR3 nucleotides: TGTGCCAGCGGACTAGCGGGGAACTCCTACGAGCAGTACTTC. Translating gives CASGLAGNSYEQYF.